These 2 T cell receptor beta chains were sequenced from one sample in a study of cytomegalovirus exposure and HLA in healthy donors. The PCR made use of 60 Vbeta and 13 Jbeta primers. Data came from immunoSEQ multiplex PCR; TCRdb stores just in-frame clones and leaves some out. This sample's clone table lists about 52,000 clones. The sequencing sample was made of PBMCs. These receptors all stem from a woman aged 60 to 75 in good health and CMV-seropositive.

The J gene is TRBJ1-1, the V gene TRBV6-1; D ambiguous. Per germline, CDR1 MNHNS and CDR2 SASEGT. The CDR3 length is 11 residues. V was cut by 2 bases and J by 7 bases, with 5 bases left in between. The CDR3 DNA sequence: TGTGCCAGCAGTGAACGGTTTGAAGCTTTCTTT. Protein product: CASSERFEAFF.

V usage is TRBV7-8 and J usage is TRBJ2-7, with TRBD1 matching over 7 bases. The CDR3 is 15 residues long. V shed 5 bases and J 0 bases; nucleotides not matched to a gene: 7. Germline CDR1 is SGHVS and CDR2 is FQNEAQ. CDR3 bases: TGTGCCAGCAGCATAAGGGACAGAGGCTCCTACGAGCAGTACTTC. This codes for CASSIRDRGSYEQYF.